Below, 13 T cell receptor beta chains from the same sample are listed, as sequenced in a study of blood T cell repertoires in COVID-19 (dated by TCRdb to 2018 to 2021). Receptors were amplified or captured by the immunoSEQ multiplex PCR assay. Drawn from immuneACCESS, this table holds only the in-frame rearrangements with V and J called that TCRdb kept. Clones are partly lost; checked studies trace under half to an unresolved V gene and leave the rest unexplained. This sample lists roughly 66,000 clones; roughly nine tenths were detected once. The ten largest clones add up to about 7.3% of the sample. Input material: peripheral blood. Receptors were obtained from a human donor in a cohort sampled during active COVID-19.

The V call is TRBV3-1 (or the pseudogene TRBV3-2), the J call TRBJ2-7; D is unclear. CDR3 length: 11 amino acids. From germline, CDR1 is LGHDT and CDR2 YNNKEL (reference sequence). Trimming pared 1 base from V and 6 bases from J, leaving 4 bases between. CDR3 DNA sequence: TGTGCCAGCAGCCAAGCGGGCGAGCAGTACTTC. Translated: CASSQAGEQYF.

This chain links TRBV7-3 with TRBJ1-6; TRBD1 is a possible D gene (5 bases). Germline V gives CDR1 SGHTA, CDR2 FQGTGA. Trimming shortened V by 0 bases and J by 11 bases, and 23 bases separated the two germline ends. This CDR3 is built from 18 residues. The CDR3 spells CASSLTAHSKTDSAPLHF. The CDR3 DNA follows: TGTGCCAGCAGCTTAACGGCTCATTCGAAGACAGATTCTGCACCCCTCCACTTT.

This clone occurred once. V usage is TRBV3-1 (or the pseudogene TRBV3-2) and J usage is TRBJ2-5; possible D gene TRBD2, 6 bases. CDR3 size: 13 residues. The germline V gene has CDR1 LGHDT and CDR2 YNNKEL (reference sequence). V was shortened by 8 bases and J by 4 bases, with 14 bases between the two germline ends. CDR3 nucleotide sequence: TGTGCCAGCTCTAGCGCGATCGGAGAGACCCAGTACTTC. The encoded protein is CASSSAIGETQYF.

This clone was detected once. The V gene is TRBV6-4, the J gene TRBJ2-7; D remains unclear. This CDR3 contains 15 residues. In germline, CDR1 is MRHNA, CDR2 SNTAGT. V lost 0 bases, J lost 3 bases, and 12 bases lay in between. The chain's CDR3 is CASSDSSMSHYEQYF. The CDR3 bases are TGTGCCAGCAGTGACTCTAGTATGAGCCACTACGAGCAGTACTTC.

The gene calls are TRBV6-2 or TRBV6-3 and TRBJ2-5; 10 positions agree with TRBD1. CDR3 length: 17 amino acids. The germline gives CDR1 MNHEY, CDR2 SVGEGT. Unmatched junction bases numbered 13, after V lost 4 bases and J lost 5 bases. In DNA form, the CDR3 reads TGTGCCAGCAGTTTGGTAACGTCGGGACAGGGGTGGGAGACCCAGTACTTC. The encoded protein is CASSLVTSGQGWETQYF.

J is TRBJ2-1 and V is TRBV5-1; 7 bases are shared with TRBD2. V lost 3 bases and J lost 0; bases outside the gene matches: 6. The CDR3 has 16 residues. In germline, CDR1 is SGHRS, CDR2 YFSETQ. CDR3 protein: CASSWGTGGSYNEQFF. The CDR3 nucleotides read TGCGCCAGCAGCTGGGGGACGGGAGGCTCCTACAATGAGCAGTTCTTC.

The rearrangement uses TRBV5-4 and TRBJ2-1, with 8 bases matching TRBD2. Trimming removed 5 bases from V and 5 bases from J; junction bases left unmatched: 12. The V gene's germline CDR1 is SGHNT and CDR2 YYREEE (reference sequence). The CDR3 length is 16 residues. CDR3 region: CASSSGGGGLDNEQFF. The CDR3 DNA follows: TGTGCCAGCAGTTCCGGGGGGGGAGGGCTAGACAATGAGCAGTTCTTC. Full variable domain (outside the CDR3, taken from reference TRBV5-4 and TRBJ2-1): ETGVTQSPTHLIKTRGQQVTLRCSSQSGHNTVSWYQQALGQGPQFIFQYYREEENGRGNFPPRFSGLQFPNYSSELNVNALELDDSALYLCASSSGGGGLDNEQFFGPGTRLTVL.

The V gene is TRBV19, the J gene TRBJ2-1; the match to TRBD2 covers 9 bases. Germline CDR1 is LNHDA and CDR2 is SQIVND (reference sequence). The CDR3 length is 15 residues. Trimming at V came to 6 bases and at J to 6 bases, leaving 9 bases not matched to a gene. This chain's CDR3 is CASSFSGRGANEQFF. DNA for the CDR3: TGTGCCAGTAGCTTTAGCGGGAGAGGCGCCAATGAGCAGTTCTTC.

CDR3 nucleotides: TGTGCCAGCAGCTTGTCTCGGGCCGGGGAGCTGTTTTTT. Encoded protein: CASSLSRAGELFF. V usage is TRBV7-2 and J usage is TRBJ2-2; D unresolved. CDR3 length: 13 residues. CDR1 and CDR2 (germline): SGHTA, FQGNSA. Trimming took off 3 bases at V and 6 bases at J, with 8 bases between the two ends.

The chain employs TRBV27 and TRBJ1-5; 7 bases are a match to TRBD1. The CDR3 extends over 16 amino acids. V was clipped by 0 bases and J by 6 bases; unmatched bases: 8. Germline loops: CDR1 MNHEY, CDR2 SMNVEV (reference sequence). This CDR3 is CASSLSGQRRGQPQHF. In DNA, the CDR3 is TGTGCCAGCAGTTTATCGGGACAGCGGCGGGGTCAGCCCCAGCATTTT.

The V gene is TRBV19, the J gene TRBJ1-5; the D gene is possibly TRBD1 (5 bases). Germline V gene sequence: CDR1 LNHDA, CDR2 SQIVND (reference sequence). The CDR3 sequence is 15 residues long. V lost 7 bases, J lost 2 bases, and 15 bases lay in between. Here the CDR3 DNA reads TGTGCCAGTACCTGGTCGGGGGAAGGCAATCAGCCCCAGCATTTT. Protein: CASTWSGEGNQPQHF.

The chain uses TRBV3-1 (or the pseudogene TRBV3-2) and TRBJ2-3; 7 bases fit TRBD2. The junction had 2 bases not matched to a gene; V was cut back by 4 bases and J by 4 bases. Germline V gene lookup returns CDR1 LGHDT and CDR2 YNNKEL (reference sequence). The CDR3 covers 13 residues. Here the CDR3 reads CASSRTRSDTQYF. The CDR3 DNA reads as TGTGCCAGCAGCCGGACTAGGTCAGATACGCAGTATTTT.

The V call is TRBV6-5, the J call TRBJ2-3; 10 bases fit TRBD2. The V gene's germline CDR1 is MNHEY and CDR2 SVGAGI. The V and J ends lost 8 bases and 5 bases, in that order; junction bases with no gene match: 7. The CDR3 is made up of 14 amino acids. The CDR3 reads CASRRASGGDTQYF. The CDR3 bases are TGTGCCAGCCGCCGAGCTAGCGGGGGAGATACGCAGTATTTT.